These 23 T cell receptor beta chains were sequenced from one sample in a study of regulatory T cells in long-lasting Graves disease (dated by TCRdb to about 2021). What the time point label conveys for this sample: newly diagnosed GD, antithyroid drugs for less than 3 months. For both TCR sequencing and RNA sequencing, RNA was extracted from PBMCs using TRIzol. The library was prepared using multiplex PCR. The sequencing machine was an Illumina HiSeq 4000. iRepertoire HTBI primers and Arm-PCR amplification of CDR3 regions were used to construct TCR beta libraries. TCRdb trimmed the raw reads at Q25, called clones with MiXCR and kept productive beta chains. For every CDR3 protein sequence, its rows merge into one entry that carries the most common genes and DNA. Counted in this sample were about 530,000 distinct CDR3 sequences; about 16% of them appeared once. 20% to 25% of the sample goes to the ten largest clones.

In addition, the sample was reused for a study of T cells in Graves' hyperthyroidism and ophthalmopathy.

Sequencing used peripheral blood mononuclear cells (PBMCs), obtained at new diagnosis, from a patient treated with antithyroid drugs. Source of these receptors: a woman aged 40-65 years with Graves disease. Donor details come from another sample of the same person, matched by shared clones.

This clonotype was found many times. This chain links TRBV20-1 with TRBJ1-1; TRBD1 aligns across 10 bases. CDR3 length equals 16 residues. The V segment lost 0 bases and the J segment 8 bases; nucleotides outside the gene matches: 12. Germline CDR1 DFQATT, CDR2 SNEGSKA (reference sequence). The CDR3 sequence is CSARDEGWDRGFEAFF. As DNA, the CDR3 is TGCAGTGCTAGAGATGAAGGATGGGACAGGGGATTCGAAGCTTTCTTT.

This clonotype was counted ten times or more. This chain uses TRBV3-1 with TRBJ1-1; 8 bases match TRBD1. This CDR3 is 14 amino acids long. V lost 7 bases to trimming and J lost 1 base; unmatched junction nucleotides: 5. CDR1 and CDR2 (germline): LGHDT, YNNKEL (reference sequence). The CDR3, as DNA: TGTGCCAGCACCTTCGGACAGGGGAACACTGAAGCTTTCTTT. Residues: CASTFGQGNTEAFF. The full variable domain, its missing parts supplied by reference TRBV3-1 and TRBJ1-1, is DTAVSQTPKYLVTQMGNDKSIKCEQNLGHDTMYWYKQDSKKFLKIMFSYNNKELIINETVPNRFSPKSPDKAHLNLHINSLELGDSAVYFCASTFGQGNTEAFFGQGTRLTVV.

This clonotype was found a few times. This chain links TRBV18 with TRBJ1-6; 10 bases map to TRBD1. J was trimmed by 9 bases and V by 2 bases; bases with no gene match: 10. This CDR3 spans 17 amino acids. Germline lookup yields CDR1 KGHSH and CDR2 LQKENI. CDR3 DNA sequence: TGTGCCAGCTCACCAAAAAGGGACAGGGGAGGGTCTTCACCCCTCCACTTT. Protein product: CASSPKRDRGGSSPLHF.

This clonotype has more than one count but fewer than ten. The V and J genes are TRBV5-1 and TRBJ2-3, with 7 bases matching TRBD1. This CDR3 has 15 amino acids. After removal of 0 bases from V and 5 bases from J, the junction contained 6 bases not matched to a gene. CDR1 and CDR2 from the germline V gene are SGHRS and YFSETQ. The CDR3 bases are TGCGCCAGCAGCTTGGTAGGGGGCGCGATAGATACGCAGTATTTT. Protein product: CASSLVGGAIDTQYF.

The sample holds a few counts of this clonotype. The CDR3 sequence: CATSPGESTEKLFF. Here the CDR3 DNA reads TGTGCCACCAGCCCAGGGGAATCAACTGAAAAACTGTTTTTT. This chain connects TRBV15 to TRBJ1-4, with D perhaps TRBD1 (6 bases). Trimming removed 5 bases at V and 7 bases at J, with 14 bases between. The CDR3 sequence is 14 residues long. CDR1 is LNHNV, CDR2 YYDKDF, per germline (reference sequence).

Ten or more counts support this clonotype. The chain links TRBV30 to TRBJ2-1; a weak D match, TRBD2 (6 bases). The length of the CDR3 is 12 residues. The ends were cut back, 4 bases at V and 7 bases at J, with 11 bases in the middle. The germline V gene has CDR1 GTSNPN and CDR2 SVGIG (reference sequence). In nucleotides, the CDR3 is TGTGCCTGGATGGCAGGGAGGAATGAGCAGTTCTTC. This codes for CAWMAGRNEQFF.

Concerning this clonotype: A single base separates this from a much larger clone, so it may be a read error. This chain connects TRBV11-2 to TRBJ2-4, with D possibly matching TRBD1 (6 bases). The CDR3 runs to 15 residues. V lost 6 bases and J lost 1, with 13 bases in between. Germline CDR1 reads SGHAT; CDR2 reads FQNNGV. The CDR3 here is CASRTNREAKNIQYF. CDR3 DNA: TGTGCCAGCAGAACAAACAGGGAGGCCAAAAACATTCAGTACTTC.

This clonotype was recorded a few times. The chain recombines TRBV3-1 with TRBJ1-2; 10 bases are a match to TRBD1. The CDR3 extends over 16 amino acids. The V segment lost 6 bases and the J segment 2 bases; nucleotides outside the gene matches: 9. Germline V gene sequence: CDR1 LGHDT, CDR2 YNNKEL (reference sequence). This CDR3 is CASSLSGTGVNYGYTF. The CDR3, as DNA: TGTGCCAGCAGTCTTTCCGGGACAGGGGTGAACTATGGCTACACCTTC. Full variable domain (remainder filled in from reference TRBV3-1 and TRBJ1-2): DTAVSQTPKYLVTQMGNDKSIKCEQNLGHDTMYWYKQDSKKFLKIMFSYNNKELIINETVPNRFSPKSPDKAHLNLHINSLELGDSAVYFCASSLSGTGVNYGYTFGSGTRLTVV.

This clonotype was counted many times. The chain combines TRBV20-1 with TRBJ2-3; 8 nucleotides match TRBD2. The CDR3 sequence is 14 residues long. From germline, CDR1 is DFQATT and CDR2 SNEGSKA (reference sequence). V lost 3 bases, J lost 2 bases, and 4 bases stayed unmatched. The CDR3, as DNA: TGCAGTGCTAGGGCACTAGCGGTCACAGATACGCAGTATTTT. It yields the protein CSARALAVTDTQYF.

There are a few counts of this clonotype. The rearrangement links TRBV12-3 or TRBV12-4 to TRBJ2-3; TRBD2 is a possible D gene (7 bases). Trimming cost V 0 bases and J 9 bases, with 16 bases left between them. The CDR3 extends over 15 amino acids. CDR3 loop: CASSLAPGGPDTQYF. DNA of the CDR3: TGTGCCAGCAGTTTAGCCCCCGGGGGGCCCGACACGCAGTATTTT.

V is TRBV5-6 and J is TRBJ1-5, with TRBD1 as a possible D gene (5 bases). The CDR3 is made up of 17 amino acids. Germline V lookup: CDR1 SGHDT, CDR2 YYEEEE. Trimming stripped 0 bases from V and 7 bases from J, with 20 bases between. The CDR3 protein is CASSLAWRYGGEQPQHF. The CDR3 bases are TGTGCCAGCAGCTTGGCCTGGAGGTATGGGGGTGAGCAGCCCCAGCATTTT.

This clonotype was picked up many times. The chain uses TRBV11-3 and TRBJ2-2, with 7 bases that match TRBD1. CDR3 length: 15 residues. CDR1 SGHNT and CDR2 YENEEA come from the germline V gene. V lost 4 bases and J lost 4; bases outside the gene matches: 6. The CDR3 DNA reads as TGTGCCAGCAGCTACACAGGGGTTGGCACCGGGGAGCTGTTTTTT. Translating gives CASSYTGVGTGELFF.

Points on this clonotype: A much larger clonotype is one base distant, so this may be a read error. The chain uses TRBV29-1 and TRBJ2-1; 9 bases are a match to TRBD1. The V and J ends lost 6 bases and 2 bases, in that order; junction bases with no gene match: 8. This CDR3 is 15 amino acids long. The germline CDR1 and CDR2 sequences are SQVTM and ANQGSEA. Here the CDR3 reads CSVRQGELTYNEQFF. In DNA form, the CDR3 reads TGCAGCGTGCGACAGGGGGAACTTACCTACAATGAGCAGTTCTTC.

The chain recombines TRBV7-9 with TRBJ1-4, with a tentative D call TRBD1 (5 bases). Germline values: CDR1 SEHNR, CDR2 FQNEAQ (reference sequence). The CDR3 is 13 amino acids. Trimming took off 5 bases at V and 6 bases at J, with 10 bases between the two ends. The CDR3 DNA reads TGTGCCAGCAGCCCTCTGGGGGATGAAAAACTGTTTTTT. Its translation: CASSPLGDEKLFF.

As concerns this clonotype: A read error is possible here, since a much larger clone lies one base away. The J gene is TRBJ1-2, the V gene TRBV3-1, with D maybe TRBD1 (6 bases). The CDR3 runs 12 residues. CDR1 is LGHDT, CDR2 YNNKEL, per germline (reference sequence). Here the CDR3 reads CASNQVQGVYTF. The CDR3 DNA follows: TGTGCCAGCAACCAAGTACAGGGTGTCTACACCTTC.

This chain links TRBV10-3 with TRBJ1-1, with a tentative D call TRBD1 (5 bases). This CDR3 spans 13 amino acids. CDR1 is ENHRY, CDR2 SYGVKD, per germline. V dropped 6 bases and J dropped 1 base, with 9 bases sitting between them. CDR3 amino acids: CAISSGTNTEAFF. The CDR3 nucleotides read TGTGCCATCAGCTCCGGGACGAACACTGAAGCTTTCTTT.

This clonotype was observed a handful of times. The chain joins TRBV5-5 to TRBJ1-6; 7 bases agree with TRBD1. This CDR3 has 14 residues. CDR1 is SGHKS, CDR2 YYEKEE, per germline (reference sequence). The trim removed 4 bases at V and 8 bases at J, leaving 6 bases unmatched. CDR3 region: CASSLGTADSPLHF. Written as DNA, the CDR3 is TGTGCCAGCAGCCTCGGGACAGCTGATTCACCCCTCCACTTT.

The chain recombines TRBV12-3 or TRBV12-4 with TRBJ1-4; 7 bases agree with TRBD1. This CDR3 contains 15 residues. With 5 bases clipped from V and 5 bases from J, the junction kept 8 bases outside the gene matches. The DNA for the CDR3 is TGTGCCAGCAGTCCCCAGGGGGTTTTAAATGAAAAACTGTTTTTT. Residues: CASSPQGVLNEKLFF.

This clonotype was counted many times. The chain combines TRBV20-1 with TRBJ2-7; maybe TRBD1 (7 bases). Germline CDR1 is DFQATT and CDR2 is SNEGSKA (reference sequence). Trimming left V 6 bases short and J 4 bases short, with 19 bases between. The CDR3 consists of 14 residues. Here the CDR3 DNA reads TGCAGTGCCCCAATACAGGGGAGGAGGTACGAGCAGTACTTC. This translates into CSAPIQGRRYEQYF.

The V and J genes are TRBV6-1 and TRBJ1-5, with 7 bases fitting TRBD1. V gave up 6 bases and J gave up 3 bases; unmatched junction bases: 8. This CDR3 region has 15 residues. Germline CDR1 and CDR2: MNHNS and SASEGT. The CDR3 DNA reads TGTGCCAGCAGACCCGGGACAGTACTCAATCAGCCCCAGCATTTT. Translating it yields CASRPGTVLNQPQHF.

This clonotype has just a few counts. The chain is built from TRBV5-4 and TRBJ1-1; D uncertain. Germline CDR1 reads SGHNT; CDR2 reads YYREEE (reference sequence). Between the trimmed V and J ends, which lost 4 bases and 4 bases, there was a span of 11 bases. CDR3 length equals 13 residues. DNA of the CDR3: TGTGCCAGCAGCCAGGAGTGGGGCACTGAAGCTTTCTTT. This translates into CASSQEWGTEAFF.

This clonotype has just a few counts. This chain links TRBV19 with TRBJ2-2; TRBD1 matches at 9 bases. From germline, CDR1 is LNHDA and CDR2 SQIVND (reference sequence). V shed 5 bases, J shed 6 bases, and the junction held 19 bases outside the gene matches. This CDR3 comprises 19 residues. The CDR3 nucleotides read TGTGCCAGTAGTTATCCCGGAGGACAGGGGTATGGCCTCGCCGGGGAGCTGTTTTTT. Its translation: CASSYPGGQGYGLAGELFF.

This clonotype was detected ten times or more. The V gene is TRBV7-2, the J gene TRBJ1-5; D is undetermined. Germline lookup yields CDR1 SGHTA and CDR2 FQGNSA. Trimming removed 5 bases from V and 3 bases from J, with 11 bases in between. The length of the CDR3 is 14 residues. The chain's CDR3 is CASSREQYNQPQHF. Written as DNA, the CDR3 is TGTGCCAGCAGCCGTGAACAGTACAATCAGCCCCAGCATTTT.